This entry features one T cell receptor beta chain sequence. TCRdb's table, derived via immunoSEQ multiplex PCR, lists solely in-frame clones and lacks some. The sample contains 160,000 or so clones, more than 75% of which appear only once. This specimen comes from a study of blood T cell repertoires in COVID-19. The sequencing sample was made of peripheral blood. The receptor's source is a woman in her sixties or seventies with COVID-19, enrolled during active disease.

The CDR3 loop is CASRGGDRPNQPQHF. DNA of the CDR3: TGTGCCAGTAGGGGGGGGGACAGGCCGAATCAGCCCCAGCATTTT. This chain connects TRBV19 to TRBJ1-5, with 8 bases lining up with TRBD1. V trimming: 6 bases; J trimming: 4 bases; junction bases outside the gene matches: 8. CDR3 size: 15 residues. Germline V gene data show CDR1 as LNHDA and CDR2 as SQIVND (reference sequence).